The present T cell receptor (beta chain) was sequenced within a study of T cells in Graves' hyperthyroidism and ophthalmopathy. Background on the study: At initial diagnosis, before any treatment had begun, peripheral blood was obtained.

V lost 5 bases, J lost 8 bases, and 9 bases stayed unmatched. CDR1 and CDR2 from the germline V gene are MDHEN and SYDVKM. The CDR3 has 14 amino acids. Study-wide findings and caveats: Model output signaled ophthalmopathy a median around 6.9 months ahead of onset. Blood samples included most of the expanded thyroid clonotypes exceeding 0.001.

This clonotype was counted at least ten times. As yet, its antigen is unknown. TCR beta CDR3 regions were amplified from RNA. Using the HTBI primer set, a first-round RT-PCR was run on the TCR CDR3. TCRdb recomputed calls from the multiplex PCR reads with MiXCR, one row per CDR3 protein. The data show 380,000 or so distinct CDR3 sequences, approximately 14% seen once. This TCR was sampled from a woman younger than 45 with Graves' hyperthyroidism. The chain carries TRBV28 and TRBJ2-1; 7 bases match TRBD2. What was sequenced was blood. The CDR3: CASSVTGTTHEQFF. For the CDR3, the DNA is TGTGCCAGCAGTGTAACCGGGACTACGCATGAGCAGTTCTTC.